This record covers a single T cell receptor beta chain. No antigen is known for it. The CDR3 covers 14 residues. V was clipped by 6 bases and J by 4 bases, with 13 bases between them. Germline CDR1 and CDR2: SNHLY and FYNNEI. The entry originates in a study of CD4+ T cells in melanoma. Study-level results: A reported correlation linked neoantigen-specific CD4+ T cells to CD8+, macrophage and B cell function.

TCRdb keeps only in-frame clones here, not all; method: immunoSEQ multiplex PCR. The sample shows about 9,900 clones, approximately 78% of them seen only once. The J gene is TRBJ1-3, the V gene TRBV2; TRBD1 might be the D (6 bases). The clonotype was recovered from a human donor with melanoma. Specimen: tumor tissue. CDR3 coding DNA: TGTGCCAGCAGGACCCAGGGGCGCGGAAACACCATATATTTT. It is translated as CASRTQGRGNTIYF.